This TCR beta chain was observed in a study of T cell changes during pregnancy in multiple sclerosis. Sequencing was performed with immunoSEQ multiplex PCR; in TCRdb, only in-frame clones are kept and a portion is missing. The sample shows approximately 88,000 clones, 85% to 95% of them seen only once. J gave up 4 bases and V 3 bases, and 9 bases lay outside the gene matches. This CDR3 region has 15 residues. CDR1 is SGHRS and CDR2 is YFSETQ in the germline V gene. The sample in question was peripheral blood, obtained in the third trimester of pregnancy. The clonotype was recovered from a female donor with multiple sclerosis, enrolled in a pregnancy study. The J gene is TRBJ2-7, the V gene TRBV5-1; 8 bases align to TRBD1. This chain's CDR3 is CASSSWTGSAYEQYF. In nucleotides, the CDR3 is TGCGCCAGCAGCTCCTGGACAGGGTCGGCGTACGAGCAGTACTTC.